The sequence of this TCR beta chain was determined in a study of regulatory T cells in long-lasting Graves disease. Arm-PCR with iRepertoire HTBI primers amplified the CDR3 regions for these TCR beta libraries. TCRdb reprocessed the multiplex PCR reads via MiXCR and lists one record per CDR3 protein. Of 400,000 to 550,000 distinct CDR3 sequences in the sample, more than 12% were seen once. Germline lookup yields CDR1 GTSNPN and CDR2 SVGIG (reference sequence). The V and J ends lost 4 bases and 3 bases respectively, with 12 bases between them. The CDR3 has 13 amino acids. This clonotype was seen at least ten times. Regarding time point: newly diagnosed GD, antithyroid drugs for less than 3 months. Scientists built the TCR library using RNA that was extracted from PBMCs. These sequences were also reported in another study, on T cells in Graves' hyperthyroidism and ophthalmopathy.

This TCR derives from a woman aged 25 to 39 with Graves disease. This material consisted of peripheral blood mononuclear cells (PBMCs), taken at new diagnosis, from a patient treated with antithyroid drugs. The chain links TRBV30 to TRBJ2-5, with D perhaps TRBD1 (5 bases). In nucleotides, the CDR3 is TGTGCCTGGAACCGACAGCCCGAAGAGACCCAGTACTTC. Translated: CAWNRQPEETQYF.